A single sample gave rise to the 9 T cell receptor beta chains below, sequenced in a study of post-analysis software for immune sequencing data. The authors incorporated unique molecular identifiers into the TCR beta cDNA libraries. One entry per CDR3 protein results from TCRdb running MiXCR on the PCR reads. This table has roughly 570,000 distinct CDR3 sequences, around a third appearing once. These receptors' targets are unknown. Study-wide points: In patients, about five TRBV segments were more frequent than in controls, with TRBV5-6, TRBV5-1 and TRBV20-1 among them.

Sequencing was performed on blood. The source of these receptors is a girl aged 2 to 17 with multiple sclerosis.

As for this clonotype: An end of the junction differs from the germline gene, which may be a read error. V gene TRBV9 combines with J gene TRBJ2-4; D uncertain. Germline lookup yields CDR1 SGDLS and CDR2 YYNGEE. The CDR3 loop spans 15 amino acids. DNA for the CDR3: TGTGCCAGCAGCGTAGACACTTCCAACAAAAGCATTCAGTACTTC. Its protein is CASSVDTSNKSIQYF.

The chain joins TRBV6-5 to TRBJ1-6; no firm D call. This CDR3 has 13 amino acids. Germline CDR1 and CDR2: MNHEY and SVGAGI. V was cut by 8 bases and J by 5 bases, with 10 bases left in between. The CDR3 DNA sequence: TGTGCCAGCGGTCCGCAGCATAATTCACCCCTCCACTTT. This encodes CASGPQHNSPLHF.

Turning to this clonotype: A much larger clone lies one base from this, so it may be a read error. DNA for the CDR3: TGCAGCGTTAACGGGGGGCAGTACAATGAGCAGTTCTTC. Its protein product is CSVNGGQYNEQFF. The genes are TRBV29-1 and TRBJ2-1; weak D call: TRBD2 (7 bases). V gave up 5 bases and J gave up 4 bases, with 12 bases separating them. The CDR3 sequence is 13 residues long. In germline, CDR1 is SQVTM, CDR2 ANQGSEA.

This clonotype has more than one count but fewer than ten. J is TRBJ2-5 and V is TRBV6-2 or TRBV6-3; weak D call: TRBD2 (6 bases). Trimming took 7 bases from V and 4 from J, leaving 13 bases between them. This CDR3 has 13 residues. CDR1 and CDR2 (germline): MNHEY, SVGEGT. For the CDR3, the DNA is TGTGCCAGCACCTATGGGGGGATAGAGACCCAGTACTTC. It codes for CASTYGGIETQYF.

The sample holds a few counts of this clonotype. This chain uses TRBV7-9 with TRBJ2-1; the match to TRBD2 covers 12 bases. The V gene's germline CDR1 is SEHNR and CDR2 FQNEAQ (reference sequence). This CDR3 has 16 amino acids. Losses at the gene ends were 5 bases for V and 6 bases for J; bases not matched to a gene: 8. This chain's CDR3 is CASSPRTSGDSNEQFF. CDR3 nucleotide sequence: TGTGCCAGCAGCCCCAGGACTAGCGGGGACTCCAATGAGCAGTTCTTC. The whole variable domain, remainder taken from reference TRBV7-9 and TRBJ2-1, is DTGVSQNPRHKITKRGQNVTFRCDPISEHNRLYWYRQTLGQGPEFLTYFQNEAQLEKSRLLSDRFSAERPKGSFSTLEIQRTEQGDSAMYLCASSPRTSGDSNEQFFGPGTRLTVL.

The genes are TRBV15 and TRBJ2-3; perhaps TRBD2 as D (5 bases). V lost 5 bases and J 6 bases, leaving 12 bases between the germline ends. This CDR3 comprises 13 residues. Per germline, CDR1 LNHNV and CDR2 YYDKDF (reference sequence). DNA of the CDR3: TGTGCCACCAGCGGACCCGTAGCGGATACGCAGTATTTT. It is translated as CATSGPVADTQYF.

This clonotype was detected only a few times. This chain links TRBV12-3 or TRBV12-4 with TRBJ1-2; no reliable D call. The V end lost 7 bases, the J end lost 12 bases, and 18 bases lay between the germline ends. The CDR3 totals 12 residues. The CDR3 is CASTQMGVGNTF. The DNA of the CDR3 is TGTGCCAGCACCCAAATGGGCGTCGGAAACACCTTC.

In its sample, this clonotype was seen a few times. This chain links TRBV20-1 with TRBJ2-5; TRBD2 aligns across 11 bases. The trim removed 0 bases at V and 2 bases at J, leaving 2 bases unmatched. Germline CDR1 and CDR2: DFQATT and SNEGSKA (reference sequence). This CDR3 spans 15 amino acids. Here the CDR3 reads CSARDVAGGQETQYF. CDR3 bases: TGCAGTGCTAGAGATGTAGCGGGGGGGCAAGAGACCCAGTACTTC.

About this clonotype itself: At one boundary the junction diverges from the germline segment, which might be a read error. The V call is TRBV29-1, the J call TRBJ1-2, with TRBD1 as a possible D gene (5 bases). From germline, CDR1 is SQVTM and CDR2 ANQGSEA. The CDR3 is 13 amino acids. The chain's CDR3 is CTPTWGSPYGDTF. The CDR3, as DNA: TGCACCCCTACCTGGGGCAGCCCTTATGGCGACACCTTC.